One sample yielded the 18 T cell receptor beta chains listed below, sequenced in a study of CD8+ T cells in alopecia areata. cDNA prepared by RNA extraction and subsequent reverse transcription served as the template for sequencing. Assay: immunoSEQ multiplex PCR; the TCRdb copy retains only in-frame clones and omits some. The table includes 160,000 or so clones, roughly 65% detected once. The sample's treatment: oral pan-JAK inhibitor, 5-10 mg twice daily. The source material was CD4+ T cells sorted from blood, sampled at week 4, from a patient treated with tofacitinib. The receptors here all came from a human donor with alopecia areata.

The chain combines TRBV29-1 with TRBJ1-2; no clear D gene. Germline V gives CDR1 SQVTM, CDR2 ANQGSEA. This CDR3 comprises 12 residues. Trimming pared 4 bases from V and 2 bases from J, leaving 8 bases between. The DNA of the CDR3 is TGCAGCGTTGTCCAGGAAAACTATGGCTACACCTTC. Translating it yields CSVVQENYGYTF. Full variable domain (rest looked up from reference TRBV29-1 and TRBJ1-2): SAVISQKPSRDICQRGTSLTIQCQVDSQVTMMFWYRQQPGQSLTLIATANQGSEATYESGFVIDKFPISRPNLTFSTLTVSNMSPEDSSIYLCSVVQENYGYTFGSGTRLTVV.

This chain links TRBV10-3 with TRBJ2-5; D ambiguous. This CDR3 is built from 12 residues. Germline V gene data show CDR1 as ENHRY and CDR2 as SYGVKD. V shed 4 bases and J shed 4 bases, with 7 bases lying between them. CDR3 DNA sequence: TGTGCCATCAGTGGTGACGGAGAGACCCAGTACTTC. Protein sequence: CAISGDGETQYF.

In its sample, this clone was seen a few times. The chain joins TRBV13 to TRBJ1-6; D remains unclear. V shed 5 bases and J shed 9 bases, with 11 bases lying between them. Per the germline V gene, CDR1 is PRHDT and CDR2 is FYEKMQ (reference sequence). The CDR3 extends over 13 amino acids. CDR3: CASSLLMGSPLHF. The CDR3 DNA reads TGTGCCAGCAGCCTGCTGATGGGTTCACCCCTCCACTTT.

The rearrangement links TRBV5-6 to TRBJ1-5, with D perhaps matching TRBD1 (5 bases). The CDR3 runs 13 residues. The germline gives CDR1 SGHDT, CDR2 YYEEEE. With 2 bases removed from V and 9 bases from J, the gap between germline ends came to 12 bases. CDR3 protein: CASSLLQDPPQHF. The CDR3 DNA reads as TGTGCCAGCAGCTTACTACAGGACCCGCCCCAGCATTTT.

This clone turned up a few times. CDR3 amino acids: CASSLPEAGGYTF. The CDR3 DNA is TGCGCCAGCAGCTTGCCGGAGGCCGGTGGCTACACCTTC. V usage is TRBV5-1 and J usage is TRBJ1-2; D gene unclear. This CDR3 is 13 amino acids long. Per the germline V gene, CDR1 is SGHRS and CDR2 is YFSETQ. Deletions cut 1 base from V and 7 bases from J, with 11 bases between.

This clone was picked up one time. This chain links TRBV29-1 with TRBJ1-2; 7 bases fit TRBD1. The V and J ends lost 5 bases and 8 bases, in that order; junction bases with no gene match: 8. In germline, CDR1 is SQVTM, CDR2 ANQGSEA. This CDR3 contains 12 residues. The CDR3 protein is CSVLQGFEGYTF. DNA for the CDR3: TGCAGCGTTCTACAGGGGTTTGAAGGCTACACCTTC.

The chain links TRBV18 to TRBJ1-6, with 7 nucleotides matching TRBD1. This CDR3 comprises 13 residues. Per the germline V gene, CDR1 is KGHSH and CDR2 is LQKENI. J gave up 13 bases and V 2 bases, and 5 bases lay outside the gene matches. The CDR3 is CASSPGTVSPLHF. CDR3 sequence (DNA): TGTGCCAGCTCACCAGGGACAGTCAGTCCCCTCCACTTT.

The chain is built from TRBV14 and TRBJ1-6; tentatively, D is TRBD1 (5 bases). V shed 4 bases and J shed 9 bases, with 16 bases lying between them. The CDR3 totals 15 residues. CDR1 SGHDN and CDR2 FVKESK come from the germline V gene. The CDR3 bases are TGTGCCAGCAGCCCCTCGGAAGGGGCCGGTTCACCCCTCCACTTT. As protein: CASSPSEGAGSPLHF.

The genes are TRBV29-1 and TRBJ2-1; no clear D gene. Per germline, CDR1 SQVTM and CDR2 ANQGSEA. V lost 0 bases, J lost 8 bases, and 5 bases lay in between. The CDR3 totals 11 residues. CDR3 DNA sequence: TGCAGCGTTGAAGAACGGTATGAGCAGTTCTTC. Protein: CSVEERYEQFF.

About this clone: Within the sample, other DNA sequences also encode this same CDR3. The chain employs TRBV29-1 and TRBJ1-2; 9 nucleotides match TRBD1. V shed 6 bases and J 4 bases; nucleotides not matched to a gene: 0. The CDR3 covers 11 residues. Germline values: CDR1 SQVTM, CDR2 ANQGSEA. The DNA for the CDR3 is TGCAGCGTGGACAGGGGCTATGGCTACACCTTC. It specifies CSVDRGYGYTF.

This clone was found a few times. The same CDR3 can be traced to other DNA sequences in this sample. The chain uses TRBV7-2 and TRBJ2-5; D not certain. The CDR3 runs to 11 residues. The germline V gene encodes CDR1 SGHTA and CDR2 FQGNSA. V was shortened by 3 bases and J by 1 base, with 0 bases between the two germline ends. CDR3 sequence (DNA): TGTGCCAGCAGCTTCCAAGAGACCCAGTACTTC. Protein product: CASSFQETQYF.

V and J are TRBV7-9 and TRBJ2-3; D might be TRBD2 (6 bases). The germline V gene has CDR1 SEHNR and CDR2 FQNEAQ (reference sequence). The V end was cut by 8 bases, the J end by 3 bases, with 12 bases between. The CDR3 consists of 13 residues. This chain's CDR3 is CASGGRGTDTQYF. For the CDR3, the DNA is TGTGCCAGCGGCGGGCGGGGAACAGATACGCAGTATTTT.

The chain couples TRBV25-1 to TRBJ1-2; 7 bases agree with TRBD1. Germline lookup yields CDR1 MGHDK and CDR2 SYGVNS. J was trimmed by 8 bases and V by 6 bases; bases with no gene match: 9. The CDR3 contains 13 residues. The CDR3, as DNA: TGTGCCAGCAGGCAGGACAGGAGTGAAGGCTACACCTTC. It specifies CASRQDRSEGYTF.

V is TRBV29-1 and J is TRBJ2-3; D tentatively fits TRBD1 or TRBD2 (5 bases each). The germline V gene has CDR1 SQVTM and CDR2 ANQGSEA. Between the trimmed V and J ends, which lost 6 bases and 3 bases, there was a span of 16 bases. CDR3 length: 14 amino acids. The CDR3, as DNA: TGCAGCGTCCAGGGTCAAACTAGGACAGATACGCAGTATTTT. As protein: CSVQGQTRTDTQYF.

This sequence joins TRBV11-2 and TRBJ2-6; D is unclear. The CDR3 sequence is 17 residues long. The V gene lost 3 bases and the J gene lost 0 bases, with 12 bases spanning the gap. Per germline, CDR1 SGHAT and CDR2 FQNNGV. CDR3 region: CASSLLLGTSGANVLTF. CDR3 DNA sequence: TGTGCCAGCAGCTTGCTTCTGGGAACCTCTGGGGCCAACGTCCTGACTTTC.

This clone was counted many times. The chain couples TRBV29-1 to TRBJ2-7; TRBD2 agrees at 13 bases. Per germline, CDR1 SQVTM and CDR2 ANQGSEA. The V segment lost 5 bases and the J segment 6 bases; nucleotides outside the gene matches: 4. This CDR3 is 13 amino acids long. Here the CDR3 DNA reads TGCAGCGTTACTAGCGGGGGGGCAAGCGAGCAGTACTTC. Residues: CSVTSGGASEQYF.

The V and J genes are TRBV30 and TRBJ1-5; D uncertain. CDR3 length equals 13 residues. The germline V and J ends were trimmed by 6 bases and 6 bases, with 15 bases remaining between them. The V gene's germline CDR1 is GTSNPN and CDR2 SVGIG (reference sequence). CDR3 residues: CACTPVGGQPQHF. DNA of the CDR3: TGTGCCTGCACCCCGGTTGGAGGTCAGCCCCAGCATTTT.

The chain uses TRBV30 and TRBJ2-7, with a possible D match to TRBD2 (6 bases). Germline-derived CDR1 and CDR2 are GTSNPN and SVGIG (reference sequence). The V end lost 0 bases, the J end lost 5 bases, and 17 bases lay between the germline ends. This CDR3 is 15 amino acids long. The CDR3 DNA reads TGTGCCTGGAGTGTAATGTGGAGGGACCGGGACGAGCAGTACTTC. Translated: CAWSVMWRDRDEQYF.